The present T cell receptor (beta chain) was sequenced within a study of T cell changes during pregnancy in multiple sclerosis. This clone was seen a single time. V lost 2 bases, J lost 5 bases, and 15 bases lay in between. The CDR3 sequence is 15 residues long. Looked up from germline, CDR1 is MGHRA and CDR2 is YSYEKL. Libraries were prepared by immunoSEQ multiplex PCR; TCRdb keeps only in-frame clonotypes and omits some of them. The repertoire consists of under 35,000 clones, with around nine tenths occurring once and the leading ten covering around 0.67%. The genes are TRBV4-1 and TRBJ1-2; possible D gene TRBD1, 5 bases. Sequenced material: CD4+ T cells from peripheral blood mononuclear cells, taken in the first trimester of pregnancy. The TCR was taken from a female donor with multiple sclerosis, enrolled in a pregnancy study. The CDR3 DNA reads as TGCGCCAGCAGCCAACCTGCTTGGGAGGGGTATGGCTACACCTTC. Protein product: CASSQPAWEGYGYTF.